This T cell receptor (beta chain) was recovered during a study of OX40 agonist ivuxolimab in advanced cancers. Study-level information: Dose-escalation patients' cancers were hepatocellular carcinoma, melanoma, renal cell or head and neck cancer.

TCRdb's copy holds only in-frame clones and misses some; the assay was immunoSEQ multiplex PCR. The repertoire holds roughly 45,000 clones, with roughly 85% as singletons. On this clone itself: Antigen specificity is unknown.

Notes on the study in general: CD4+ T cells averaged fewer expanded clones than CD8+ T cells.

Sequencing used CD4+ or CD8+ T cells sorted from blood, obtained in a trial of the OX40 agonist ivuxolimab. This clonotype was obtained from an adult with an advanced solid tumor such as melanoma, head and neck, liver or kidney cancer.

CDR3 DNA sequence: TGTGCCATCACCCCCGGGACGCACGGGAATCAGCCCCAGCATTTT. This translates into CAITPGTHGNQPQHF. The V gene is TRBV2, the J gene TRBJ1-5, with D maybe TRBD1 (5 bases). V was cut by 10 bases and J by 4 bases, with 20 bases left in between. Germline V gene sequence: CDR1 SNHLY, CDR2 FYNNEI. The CDR3 loop spans 15 amino acids. The full variable domain, rest sourced from reference TRBV2 and TRBJ1-5, is EPEVTQTPSHQVTQMGQEVILRCVPISNHLYFYWYRQILGQKVEFLVSFYNNEISEKSEIFDDQFSVERPDGSNFTLKIRSTKLEDSAMYFCAITPGTHGNQPQHFGDGTRLSIL.